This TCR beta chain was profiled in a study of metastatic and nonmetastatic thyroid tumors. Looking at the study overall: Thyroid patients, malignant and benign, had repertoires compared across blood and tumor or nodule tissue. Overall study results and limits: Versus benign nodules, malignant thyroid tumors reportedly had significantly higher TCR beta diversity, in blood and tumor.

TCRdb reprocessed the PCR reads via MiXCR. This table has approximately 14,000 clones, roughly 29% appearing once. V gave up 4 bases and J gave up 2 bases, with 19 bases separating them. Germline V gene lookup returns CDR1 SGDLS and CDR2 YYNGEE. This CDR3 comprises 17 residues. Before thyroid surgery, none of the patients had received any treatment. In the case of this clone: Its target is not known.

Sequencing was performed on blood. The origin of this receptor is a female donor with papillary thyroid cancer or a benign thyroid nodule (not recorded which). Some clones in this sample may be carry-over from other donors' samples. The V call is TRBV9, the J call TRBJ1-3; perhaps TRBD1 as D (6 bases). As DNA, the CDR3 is TGTGCCAGCAGCCCCGATCCCAGGGGTGGCACTGGAAACACCATATATTTT. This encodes CASSPDPRGGTGNTIYF.